The 32 T cell receptor beta chains below were found in one sample sequenced in a study of blood T cell repertoires in COVID-19. TCRdb's table, derived via immunoSEQ multiplex PCR, lists solely in-frame clones and lacks some. The sample records approximately 200,000 clones, less than 90% being singletons. The material sequenced was peripheral blood. The receptors were gathered from an elderly woman with COVID-19, enrolled during active disease.

This chain uses TRBV6-4 with TRBJ2-1; TRBD2 is a possible D gene (6 bases). The CDR3 has 16 amino acids. The ends were cut back, 3 bases at V and 2 bases at J, with 14 bases in the middle. The germline V gene has CDR1 MRHNA and CDR2 SNTAGT. DNA of the CDR3: TGTGCCAGCAGTGAATCCGGGACGGGGGCCTACAATGAGCAGTTCTTC. Protein: CASSESGTGAYNEQFF.

This clone showed up just a few times. V usage is TRBV28 and J usage is TRBJ1-2; 7 positions match TRBD1. With 5 bases clipped from V and 9 bases from J, the junction kept 15 bases outside the gene matches. Germline CDR1 and CDR2: MDHEN and SYDVKM. This CDR3 is built from 15 residues. CDR3 residues: CASSAIRGQINSYTF. CDR3 sequence (DNA): TGTGCCAGCAGTGCTATTAGGGGACAGATCAACAGCTACACCTTC.

This clone appeared a few times. The rearrangement uses TRBV5-4 and TRBJ1-2; tentative D call: TRBD1 (5 bases). Germline CDR1 reads SGHNT; CDR2 reads YYREEE (reference sequence). This CDR3 is 13 amino acids long. Trimming left V 2 bases short and J 5 bases short, with 10 bases between. In nucleotides, the CDR3 is TGTGCCAGCAGCTTTGGCAGGGAATATGGCTACACCTTC. Residues: CASSFGREYGYTF.

The V gene is TRBV6-2 or TRBV6-3, the J gene TRBJ2-7; D is uncertain. Germline lookup yields CDR1 MNHEY and CDR2 SVGEGT. Trimming removed 4 bases at V and 3 bases at J, with 19 bases between. The CDR3 spans 16 residues. CDR3 in amino acids: CASSSGRQPGGYEQYF. In DNA, the CDR3 is TGTGCCAGCAGTTCTGGAAGGCAGCCAGGTGGCTACGAGCAGTACTTC.

V and J are TRBV7-2 and TRBJ2-5, with TRBD1 matching 12 bases. This CDR3 has 17 residues. Per the germline V gene, CDR1 is SGHTA and CDR2 is FQGNSA. With V trimmed by 8 bases and J by 5 bases, 15 bases remained unmatched. The CDR3 DNA follows: TGTGCCAGCCGAGCGGGGACAGGGGGCAATCTGGCTGAGACCCAGTACTTC. This translates into CASRAGTGGNLAETQYF.

Points on this clone: Other DNA variants within this sample encode the same CDR3. The chain carries TRBV7-7 and TRBJ2-3, with 14 bases aligning to TRBD2. CDR1 is SSHAT, CDR2 FNYEAQ, per germline (reference sequence). The CDR3 has 16 amino acids. With V trimmed by 1 base and J by 3 bases, 0 bases remained unmatched. The CDR3 loop is CASSLGTSGGTDTQYF. Written as DNA, the CDR3 is TGTGCCAGCAGCTTAGGGACTAGCGGGGGGACAGATACGCAGTATTTT.

This clone was seen more than once but under ten times. The chain employs TRBV5-4 and TRBJ2-2, with D perhaps matching TRBD2 (7 bases). The CDR3 covers 15 residues. The V gene lost 2 bases and the J gene lost 4 bases, with 12 bases spanning the gap. Germline V lookup: CDR1 SGHNT, CDR2 YYREEE (reference sequence). The CDR3 DNA reads TGTGCCAGCAGCTTCGGGGGGCCCGGCACCGGGGAGCTGTTTTTT. It yields the protein CASSFGGPGTGELFF.

This clone has just a few counts. The rearrangement links TRBV5-1 to TRBJ1-4; TRBD1 might be the D (6 bases). The CDR3 length is 14 residues. In germline, CDR1 is SGHRS, CDR2 YFSETQ. V was cut by 1 base and J by 7 bases, with 11 bases left in between. The CDR3 sequence: CASSLTGTGEKLFF. Here the CDR3 DNA reads TGCGCCAGCAGCTTGACAGGGACGGGTGAAAAACTGTTTTTT.

The chain combines TRBV27 with TRBJ1-1, with D possibly TRBD1 on 5 matching bases. Deletions cut 1 base from V and 4 bases from J, with 10 bases between. The CDR3 loop spans 14 amino acids. Looked up from germline, CDR1 is MNHEY and CDR2 is SMNVEV (reference sequence). The CDR3 DNA is TGTGCCAGCAGTTTATTGACAGATTCCACTGAAGCTTTCTTT. Its protein is CASSLLTDSTEAFF.

The chain employs TRBV6-5 and TRBJ1-1, with D hard to call. CDR3 length: 13 amino acids. The V end lost 5 bases, the J end lost 1 base, and 8 bases lay between the germline ends. Germline V gives CDR1 MNHEY, CDR2 SVGAGI. CDR3 in DNA: TGTGCCAGCAGTCGAACAAAGAACACTGAAGCTTTCTTT. This translates into CASSRTKNTEAFF.

The V gene is TRBV3-1 (or the pseudogene TRBV3-2), the J gene TRBJ1-5; unclear D gene. The length of the CDR3 is 13 residues. Germline V lookup: CDR1 LGHDT, CDR2 YNNKEL (reference sequence). Trimming took off 0 bases at V and 2 bases at J, with 2 bases between the two ends. As DNA, the CDR3 is TGTGCCAGCAGCCAAGACGGCAATCAGCCCCAGCATTTT. Translated, it gives CASSQDGNQPQHF.

The V and J genes are TRBV28 and TRBJ1-6, with D perhaps matching TRBD1 (5 bases). CDR1 MDHEN and CDR2 SYDVKM come from the germline V gene. This CDR3 region has 15 residues. V was cut by 8 bases and J by 0 bases, with 11 bases left in between. The CDR3 loop is CASFGRDSYNSPLHF. Here the CDR3 DNA reads TGTGCCAGCTTCGGCAGGGACTCCTATAATTCACCCCTCCACTTT. The full variable domain, rest sourced from reference TRBV28 and TRBJ1-6, is DVKVTQSSRYLVKRTGEKVFLECVQDMDHENMFWYRQDPGLGLRLIYFSYDVKMKEKGDIPEGYSVSREKKERFSLILESASTNQTSMYLCASFGRDSYNSPLHFGNGTRLTVT.

The V and J genes are TRBV19 and TRBJ2-7; TRBD1 might be the D (5 bases). The CDR3 consists of 13 residues. The V and J ends lost 10 bases and 4 bases respectively, with 17 bases between them. In germline, CDR1 is LNHDA, CDR2 SQIVND (reference sequence). The chain's CDR3 is CATRAGAGYEQYF. CDR3 nucleotide sequence: TGTGCCACCCGGGCTGGGGCCGGGTACGAGCAGTACTTC.

This chain uses TRBV11-2 with TRBJ1-2; possibly TRBD1 for D (5 bases). Trimming removed 4 bases at V and 2 bases at J, with 14 bases between. This CDR3 has 15 residues. Per germline, CDR1 SGHAT and CDR2 FQNNGV. CDR3 in DNA: TGTGCCAGCAGCTCGCCTGCTGCAGGGAACTATGGCTACACCTTC. Its translation is CASSSPAAGNYGYTF.

This rearrangement joins TRBV30 to TRBJ2-7, with 9 bases matching TRBD1. The J segment lost 9 bases and the V segment lost 2 bases, leaving 8 bases of the junction unmatched. This CDR3 spans 13 amino acids. CDR1 and CDR2 from the germline V gene are GTSNPN and SVGIG (reference sequence). The CDR3: CAWSPPGQGGQYF. The CDR3 DNA follows: TGTGCCTGGAGTCCCCCGGGACAGGGCGGGCAGTACTTC.

The V and J genes are TRBV19 and TRBJ2-1; tentatively, D is TRBD1 (5 bases). The CDR3 covers 16 residues. Trimming removed 4 bases from V and 7 bases from J, with 20 bases in between. Germline V gene lookup returns CDR1 LNHDA and CDR2 SQIVND (reference sequence). CDR3 sequence: CASSRTQGSYGNEQFF. Here the CDR3 DNA reads TGTGCCAGTAGTAGAACCCAGGGTTCCTACGGGAATGAGCAGTTCTTC.

The rearrangement joins TRBV3-1 (or the pseudogene TRBV3-2) to TRBJ2-2, with 9 positions matching TRBD1. The CDR3 is made up of 15 amino acids. Germline-derived CDR1 and CDR2 are LGHDT and YNNKEL (reference sequence). The V gene end was trimmed by 11 bases and the J gene end by 0 bases; junction bases not matched to a gene: 7. The CDR3 nucleotides are TGTGCCCGCGGGACAGGGCCTTCGAACACCGGGGAGCTGTTTTTT. This gives the protein CARGTGPSNTGELFF.

The genes are TRBV12-3 or TRBV12-4 and TRBJ1-6; no definite D call. The CDR3 totals 13 residues. The V end lost 2 bases, the J end lost 5 bases, and 4 bases lay between the germline ends. The CDR3: CASSLSDNSPLHF. CDR3 DNA sequence: TGTGCCAGCAGTTTATCAGATAATTCACCCCTCCACTTT.

The genes are TRBV10-1 and TRBJ1-1; 9 bases are a match to TRBD1. CDR3 length: 14 amino acids. In germline, CDR1 is WNHNN, CDR2 SYGVQD (reference sequence). After removal of 10 bases from V and 1 base from J, the junction contained 7 bases not matched to a gene. CDR3 nucleotides: TGCGCCACAAAAGGGGACAGGGAGAACACTGAAGCTTTCTTT. Translating it yields CATKGDRENTEAFF.

This clone was recorded a few times. The rearrangement uses TRBV5-1 and TRBJ2-3; the match to TRBD2 covers 8 bases. The CDR3 length is 16 residues. Germline V CDR1 and CDR2: SGHRS, YFSETQ. The J segment lost 1 base and the V segment lost 1 base, leaving 5 bases of the junction unmatched. CDR3: CASSLPTGGGTDTQYF. The CDR3 nucleotides read TGCGCCAGCAGCTTGCCCACGGGGGGGGGCACAGATACGCAGTATTTT.

The chain combines TRBV5-1 with TRBJ2-7; 7 nucleotides match TRBD1. The trim removed 0 bases at V and 10 bases at J, leaving 13 bases unmatched. The CDR3 covers 15 residues. Germline loops: CDR1 SGHRS, CDR2 YFSETQ. CDR3 loop: CASSLDATGIARQYF. CDR3 nucleotides: TGCGCCAGCAGCTTGGACGCGACAGGGATTGCCCGTCAGTACTTC.

The V call is TRBV29-1, the J call TRBJ2-5, with 8 bases aligning to TRBD2. This CDR3 has 13 residues. V shed 8 bases and J 3 bases; nucleotides not matched to a gene: 8. Germline CDR1 SQVTM, CDR2 ANQGSEA. This chain's CDR3 is CSLSGGGEETQYF. The CDR3 nucleotides are TGCAGCCTTTCGGGGGGGGGCGAAGAGACCCAGTACTTC.

This chain joins TRBV2 and TRBJ1-5; D remains ambiguous. V shed 4 bases and J shed 1 base, with 8 bases lying between them. CDR1 SNHLY and CDR2 FYNNEI come from the germline V gene. CDR3 length equals 14 residues. The CDR3 DNA reads as TGTGCCAGCAGTGCCCTCCAGAGCAATCAGCCCCAGCATTTT. Protein product: CASSALQSNQPQHF. The full variable domain, completed using reference TRBV2 and TRBJ1-5, is EPEVTQTPSHQVTQMGQEVILRCVPISNHLYFYWYRQILGQKVEFLVSFYNNEISEKSEIFDDQFSVERPDGSNFTLKIRSTKLEDSAMYFCASSALQSNQPQHFGDGTRLSIL.

J is TRBJ2-5 and V is TRBV28; TRBD2 might be the D (6 bases). CDR1 is MDHEN and CDR2 is SYDVKM in the germline V gene. The V end lost 3 bases, the J end lost 4 bases, and 9 bases lay between the germline ends. There are 13 residues in the CDR3. CDR3: CASSLGGSETQYF. CDR3 DNA: TGTGCCAGCAGTTTGGGGGGTTCAGAGACCCAGTACTTC.

Turning to this clone: The DNA is omitted, as the CDR3 cannot be located on it reliably, and the CDR3 follows TCRdb's listing. The rearrangement joins TRBV28 to TRBJ1-6; the D call TRBD1 from the table was never checked on the DNA. The CDR3 numbers 18 amino acids, ends counted. Germline CDR1 and CDR2: MDHEN and SYDVKM. The CDR3 loop reads CASSFLADSSSYNSPLHF.

The chain is built from TRBV19 and TRBJ2-2; D is possibly TRBD2 (5 bases). This CDR3 comprises 15 residues. Germline V gives CDR1 LNHDA, CDR2 SQIVND (reference sequence). V lost 5 bases, J lost 6 bases, and 16 bases lay in between. CDR3 protein: CASSFEFRRAGELFF. CDR3 DNA sequence: TGTGCCAGTAGTTTCGAATTCCGGCGGGCCGGGGAGCTGTTTTTT.

This chain links TRBV7-6 with TRBJ2-6; a possible D gene is TRBD2 (6 bases). V lost 5 bases to trimming and J lost 4 bases, with 15 bases between them. The CDR3 runs to 16 residues. Germline values: CDR1 SGHVS, CDR2 FNYEAQ. DNA of the CDR3: TGTGCCAGCAGCCAAGAGAGAGGGAGGGGGGCCAACGTCCTGACTTTC. Its protein product is CASSQERGRGANVLTF.

This chain uses TRBV11-2 with TRBJ1-6; TRBD1 matches at 7 bases. Unmatched junction bases numbered 4, after V lost 5 bases and J lost 9 bases. Germline loops: CDR1 SGHAT, CDR2 FQNNGV. The CDR3 has 13 amino acids. The CDR3 region is CASSRDSVSPLHF. CDR3 nucleotides: TGTGCCAGCAGCCGGGACAGTGTTTCACCCCTCCACTTT.

V and J are TRBV3-1 (or the pseudogene TRBV3-2) and TRBJ1-2, with D hard to call. The CDR3 is made up of 13 amino acids. The ends were cut back, 3 bases at V and 4 bases at J, with 9 bases in the middle. Germline assignment: CDR1 LGHDT and CDR2 YNNKEL (reference sequence). CDR3 sequence reads: CASSQAGLYGYTF. The CDR3 DNA reads as TGTGCCAGCAGCCAGGCAGGACTCTATGGCTACACCTTC.

This chain uses TRBV18 with TRBJ2-1, with TRBD1 matching over 7 bases. V dropped 3 bases and J dropped 0; count of bases not matched to a gene: 8. Germline loops: CDR1 KGHSH, CDR2 LQKENI. The CDR3 runs 17 residues. CDR3 amino acids: CASSPGTAASSYNEQFF. Here the CDR3 DNA reads TGTGCCAGCTCACCCGGGACAGCCGCGAGCTCCTACAATGAGCAGTTCTTC. Filled out from reference TRBV18 and TRBJ2-1, the complete variable domain reads NAGVMQNPRHLVRRRGQEARLRCSPMKGHSHVYWYRQLPEEGLKFMVYLQKENIIDESGMPKERFSAEFPKEGPSILRIQQVVRGDSAAYFCASSPGTAASSYNEQFFGPGTRLTVL.

This chain connects TRBV4-2 to TRBJ2-7, with 9 bases lining up with TRBD1. CDR3 length equals 15 residues. Germline CDR1 and CDR2: LGHNA and YNFKEQ. J lost 5 bases, V lost 0 bases, and 5 bases had no gene match. CDR3 in DNA: TGTGCCAGCAGCCAAGATGGGGGACAGGGAGACGAGCAGTACTTC. Translating gives CASSQDGGQGDEQYF.

This rearrangement joins TRBV28 to TRBJ1-4, with D possibly matching TRBD1 (5 bases). This CDR3 spans 14 amino acids. Trimming removed 3 bases at V and 8 bases at J, with 13 bases between. Per germline, CDR1 MDHEN and CDR2 SYDVKM. The chain's CDR3 is CASSLAQGREKLFF. The CDR3 coding sequence is TGTGCCAGCAGTTTGGCGCAGGGCCGGGAAAAACTGTTTTTT.